This entry concerns a single T cell receptor (beta chain). Its antigen is unknown. V was shortened by 5 bases and J by 6 bases, with 8 bases between the two germline ends. The CDR3 loop spans 12 amino acids. Per germline, CDR1 MDHEN and CDR2 SYDVKM. These data belong to a study of CD8+CD57+ T cells in acquired aplastic anemia. Study-level information: Yields of DNA that came from sorted CD4+ and CD8+ cells averaged approximately 3.5 ug.

The TCR beta profiling, which covered VDJ combination and CDR3 sequence, was carried out using genomic DNA as the template. TCRdb re-called the reads through MiXCR, storing one row per CDR3 protein. This table has around 140,000 distinct CDR3 sequences, 41% appearing once. Study-level findings and limits: Over 25 shared CD8+ CDR3s appeared highly expressed within patients' immunodominant clones.

This sequence joins TRBV28 and TRBJ1-5; D gene unclear. The receptor was isolated from a human donor in good health, serving as a control. Sequenced sample: sorted CD4+, CD8+, or CD8+CD57+ T cells (not recorded which) from PBMCs. The CDR3 reads CASSRVPQPQHF. As DNA, the CDR3 is TGTGCCAGCAGTAGGGTTCCTCAGCCCCAGCATTTT.